This TCR beta chain was obtained from a study of blood T cells in healthy people across ages. Study results and caveats: It was held that the diversity estimates obtained from one million T cells were underestimates.

At least ten counts were recorded for this clonotype. Its specificity is unknown. Researchers collected approximately 9.5 milliliters of peripheral blood from every single donor. The use of a sample-barcoded 5' primer and a J-beta primer mix characterized a second PCR of about 6 to 12 cycles. TCRdb passed the 5' RACE reads through MiXCR, listing each CDR3 protein once. The top ten hold roughly 3.6% of the sample, which has 550,000 to 750,000 distinct CDR3 sequences, around 21% seen once. The ends were cut back, 6 bases at V and 7 bases at J, with 6 bases in the middle. Per the germline V gene, CDR1 is SGHTA and CDR2 is FQGTGA. The length of the CDR3 is 11 residues.

Material: blood. The chain carries TRBV7-3 and TRBJ2-2, with no clear D. This sequence originates from a man aged 65-85 years in good health. The CDR3 is CASSSGGELFF. Here the CDR3 DNA reads TGTGCCAGCAGTTCGGGCGGGGAGCTGTTTTTT.